What follows are 20 T cell receptor beta chains derived from one specimen sequenced in a study of beta chain features in type 1 diabetes. Which antigens these TCRs recognize remains unknown. The sequenced template was cDNA made from the entire isolated RNA. TCRdb keeps only in-frame clones here, not all; method: immunoSEQ multiplex PCR. The profile shows about 340,000 clones, 13% of them singletons. Study-wide results and caveats: People with Type 1 diabetes carried modestly yet significantly shorter TCRB CDR3s in all four CD4+ subsets.

Source material: naive CD4+ T cells from blood. The receptors were sampled from a young woman with type 1 diabetes.

This clone was observed a handful of times. V gene TRBV19 combines with J gene TRBJ1-1; perhaps TRBD1 as D (6 bases). Germline V gene sequence: CDR1 LNHDA, CDR2 SQIVND (reference sequence). V lost 6 bases and J lost 3, with 11 bases in between. The CDR3 runs to 13 residues. The DNA for the CDR3 is TGTGCCAGTAGACTCGACAGGCACACTGAAGCTTTCTTT. Amino acids: CASRLDRHTEAFF. Full variable domain (outside the CDR3, taken from reference TRBV19 and TRBJ1-1): DGGITQSPKYLFRKEGQNVTLSCEQNLNHDAMYWYRQDPGQGLRLIYYSQIVNDFQKGDIAEGYSVSREKKESFPLTVTSAQKNPTAFYLCASRLDRHTEAFFGQGTRLTVV.

This clone was detected only a few times. This chain uses TRBV30 with TRBJ2-7, with a tentative D call TRBD1 (5 bases). Germline assignment: CDR1 GTSNPN and CDR2 SVGIG (reference sequence). The CDR3 loop spans 12 amino acids. Trimming removed 2 bases at V and 6 bases at J, with 11 bases between. This CDR3 is CAWSPRVGEQYF. The CDR3, as DNA: TGTGCCTGGAGTCCCAGGGTCGGCGAGCAGTACTTC.

In this sample, this clone turned up a few times. V gene TRBV10-3 combines with J gene TRBJ1-1, with D perhaps matching TRBD1 (5 bases). CDR3 size: 13 residues. The V end was cut by 6 bases, the J end by 0 bases, with 8 bases between. Germline V gives CDR1 ENHRY, CDR2 SYGVKD. The CDR3 loop is CAISDRVNTEAFF. As DNA, the CDR3 is TGTGCCATCAGCGACAGAGTGAACACTGAAGCTTTCTTT.

This chain links TRBV5-1 with TRBJ2-5; TRBD1 agrees at 9 bases. With V trimmed by 0 bases and J by 5 bases, 8 bases remained unmatched. Germline CDR1 SGHRS, CDR2 YFSETQ. This CDR3 is 16 amino acids long. The DNA of the CDR3 is TGCGCCAGCAGCTTGGCCGGCGGACAGGGGTGGGAGACCCAGTACTTC. Its translation: CASSLAGGQGWETQYF.

The chain is built from TRBV18 and TRBJ2-2; D is unresolved. The CDR3 has 19 residues. With 2 bases removed from V and 0 bases from J, the gap between germline ends came to 19 bases. Germline values: CDR1 KGHSH, CDR2 LQKENI. The CDR3 coding sequence is TGTGCCAGCTCACCATATTTGGGCCACGCACAGACGAACACCGGGGAGCTGTTTTTT. This codes for CASSPYLGHAQTNTGELFF.

The chain uses TRBV11-3 and TRBJ1-1; D ambiguous. V lost 5 bases and J 3 bases, leaving 10 bases between the germline ends. The CDR3 contains 13 residues. CDR1 and CDR2 from the germline V gene are SGHNT and YENEEA. CDR3 loop: CASSPVVHTEAFF. CDR3 DNA sequence: TGTGCCAGCAGCCCAGTCGTGCACACTGAAGCTTTCTTT. Drawing the rest from reference TRBV11-3 and TRBJ1-1, the complete variable domain is EAGVVQSPRYKIIEKKQPVAFWCNPISGHNTLYWYLQNLGQGPELLIRYENEEAVDDSQLPKDRFSAERLKGVDSTLKIQPAELGDSAVYLCASSPVVHTEAFFGQGTRLTVV.

The gene calls are TRBV10-3 and TRBJ1-2; TRBD1 is a possible D gene (5 bases). The CDR3 has 12 residues. Germline V lookup: CDR1 ENHRY, CDR2 SYGVKD. V was cut by 8 bases and J by 3 bases, with 10 bases left in between. The CDR3 is CAIERGDYGYTF. The CDR3, as DNA: TGTGCCATCGAGCGGGGGGACTATGGCTACACCTTC.

This clone has a handful of counts. The V and J genes are TRBV5-1 and TRBJ1-1, with 7 nucleotides matching TRBD1. Trimming cost V 6 bases and J 1 base; bases outside gene matches: 6. The CDR3 has 14 residues. Germline V gene lookup returns CDR1 SGHRS and CDR2 YFSETQ. DNA of the CDR3: TGCGCCAGCACGTTCGGGACAGCGAACACTGAAGCTTTCTTT. It specifies CASTFGTANTEAFF.

The genes are TRBV5-1 and TRBJ2-1; 10 bases map to TRBD1. The germline V gene encodes CDR1 SGHRS and CDR2 YFSETQ. After removal of 4 bases from V and 2 bases from J, the junction contained 3 bases not matched to a gene. The CDR3 loop spans 15 amino acids. The CDR3, as DNA: TGCGCCAGCAGCACCGGGACAGGGGCCTACAATGAGCAGTTCTTC. Its translation is CASSTGTGAYNEQFF.

The genes are TRBV7-2 and TRBJ2-2, with 11 bases that match TRBD2. This CDR3 spans 14 amino acids. Germline lookup yields CDR1 SGHTA and CDR2 FQGNSA. After removal of 5 bases from V and 7 bases from J, the junction contained 3 bases not matched to a gene. This CDR3 reads CASSRSGRGGELFF. The CDR3 DNA reads TGTGCCAGCAGCCGTAGCGGGAGGGGCGGGGAGCTGTTTTTT.

This clone has only a few counts. V usage is TRBV9 and J usage is TRBJ2-2, with D maybe TRBD2 (5 bases). V lost 0 bases, J lost 6 bases, and 9 bases lay in between. CDR1 and CDR2 (germline): SGDLS, YYNGEE. The CDR3 length is 14 residues. As DNA, the CDR3 is TGTGCCAGCAGCGTAGGTGAGGGTTCCGGGGAGCTGTTTTTT. Translation: CASSVGEGSGELFF.

J is TRBJ2-1 and V is TRBV15, with TRBD2 matching 11 bases. Germline CDR1 and CDR2: LNHNV and YYDKDF (reference sequence). The V segment lost 0 bases and the J segment 8 bases; nucleotides outside the gene matches: 6. The CDR3 is 16 residues long. This chain's CDR3 is CATSRDRTSGFYEQFF. The CDR3 DNA follows: TGTGCCACCAGCAGAGATAGGACTAGCGGGTTCTATGAGCAGTTCTTC.

The chain carries TRBV11-2 and TRBJ2-7; perhaps TRBD2 as D (5 bases). The V gene's germline CDR1 is SGHAT and CDR2 FQNNGV. V dropped 3 bases and J dropped 5 bases, with 11 bases sitting between them. The CDR3 loop spans 13 amino acids. CDR3 DNA: TGTGCCAGCAGCTTGAGCTCCGGGAACGAGCAGTACGTC. This gives the protein CASSLSSGNEQYV.

This clone occurred once. The chain recombines TRBV6-1 with TRBJ1-2; D remains ambiguous. V was clipped by 1 base and J by 6 bases, with 12 bases between them. Looked up from germline, CDR1 is MNHNS and CDR2 is SASEGT. CDR3 length: 14 residues. CDR3 in amino acids: CASSEEGGFNGYTF. The CDR3 bases are TGTGCCAGCAGTGAAGAAGGAGGATTCAATGGCTACACCTTC.

This CDR3 is CASSLSGLAWLGHEQYV. The DNA of the CDR3 is TGTGCCAGCAGCTTATCGGGACTAGCGTGGCTGGGGCACGAGCAGTACGTC. The gene calls are TRBV7-2 and TRBJ2-7, with 10 bases matching TRBD2. The V gene's germline CDR1 is SGHTA and CDR2 FQGNSA. The length of the CDR3 is 17 residues. The trim removed 2 bases at V and 5 bases at J, leaving 12 bases unmatched.

V gene TRBV18 combines with J gene TRBJ2-7; 8 nucleotides align to TRBD1. The junction had 11 bases not matched to a gene; V was cut back by 2 bases and J by 5 bases. The CDR3 is made up of 16 amino acids. Germline V gene lookup returns CDR1 KGHSH and CDR2 LQKENI. The DNA for the CDR3 is TGTGCCAGCTCACCAAATCCACCGGACAGGGAGAACGAGCAGTACGTC. Amino acids: CASSPNPPDRENEQYV.

This clone was seen a handful of times. The chain's CDR3 is CASSAAGQGSNTEAFF. Here the CDR3 DNA reads TGTGCCAGTAGTGCCGCCGGACAGGGATCGAACACTGAAGCTTTCTTT. This sequence joins TRBV19 and TRBJ1-1, with TRBD1 matching over 8 bases. Trimming at V came to 5 bases and at J to 1 base, leaving 9 bases not matched to a gene. The CDR3 is made up of 16 amino acids. The germline V gene encodes CDR1 LNHDA and CDR2 SQIVND (reference sequence). The whole variable domain, filled in from reference TRBV19 and TRBJ1-1, reads DGGITQSPKYLFRKEGQNVTLSCEQNLNHDAMYWYRQDPGQGLRLIYYSQIVNDFQKGDIAEGYSVSREKKESFPLTVTSAQKNPTAFYLCASSAAGQGSNTEAFFGQGTRLTVV.

The sample holds a few counts of this clone. The chain joins TRBV5-1 to TRBJ1-1; D remains unclear. There are 14 residues in the CDR3. Germline CDR1 reads SGHRS; CDR2 reads YFSETQ. V lost 0 bases, J lost 2 bases, and 8 bases lay in between. CDR3 DNA: TGCGCCAGCAGCTTGGATCCAGTTAACACTGAAGCTTTCTTT. This gives the protein CASSLDPVNTEAFF.

The chain carries TRBV7-3 and TRBJ2-7; 7 bases map to TRBD2. From germline, CDR1 is SGHTA and CDR2 FQGTGA. Trimming took 1 base from V and 5 from J; bases not matched to a gene: 20. This CDR3 comprises 19 residues. CDR3 amino acids: CASSLIMWPEGRGNDEQYF. CDR3 nucleotide sequence: TGTGCCAGCAGCTTAATAATGTGGCCTGAAGGGAGGGGTAACGACGAGCAGTACTTC.

This sequence joins TRBV14 and TRBJ2-1; TRBD1 matches at 7 bases. J was trimmed by 3 bases and V by 8 bases; bases with no gene match: 4. Germline V gene lookup returns CDR1 SGHDN and CDR2 FVKESK. The CDR3 runs to 13 residues. As DNA, the CDR3 is TGTGCCAGCCGGGACAGTAGCTACAATGAGCAGTTCTTC. It is translated as CASRDSSYNEQFF.